Listed here are 7 T cell receptor beta chains from one sample, sequenced in a study of blood T cells in healthy people across ages. A second about 7 to 12 cycle PCR used barcoded and J-beta primers. TCRdb reprocessed the 5' RACE reads via MiXCR and lists one record per CDR3 protein. The sample contains over a million distinct CDR3 sequences, under 30% of which appear only once. The sample was also reused in another study, on T cells of mothers and their children.

Sequencing was carried out using blood. These receptors were obtained from a girl aged 2 to 10 in good health.

J is TRBJ2-1 and V is TRBV20-1; D ambiguous. In germline, CDR1 is DFQATT, CDR2 SNEGSKA (reference sequence). The CDR3 has 11 residues. The V gene lost 6 bases and the J gene lost 2 bases, with 5 bases spanning the gap. CDR3 sequence (DNA): TGCAGTGCCCGGACCTACAATGAGCAGTTCTTC. It is translated as CSARTYNEQFF.

This clonotype was seen only a few times. This sequence joins TRBV24-1 and TRBJ1-1, with TRBD1 identical over 7 bases. The CDR3 consists of 13 residues. Germline V lookup: CDR1 KGHDR, CDR2 SFDVKD. J gave up 7 bases and V 3 bases, and 4 bases lay outside the gene matches. CDR3 loop: CATSDATGVEAFF. The CDR3 region has the DNA TGTGCCACCAGTGATGCAACAGGGGTTGAAGCTTTCTTT.

This clonotype was seen only a few times. The CDR3 here is CASSLSQTSGGAYNEQFF. The CDR3 DNA sequence: TGTGCCAGCAGCTTATCTCAGACTAGCGGGGGGGCCTACAATGAGCAGTTCTTC. This chain links TRBV7-2 with TRBJ2-1; 14 nucleotides agree with TRBD2. V shed 2 bases and J 2 bases; nucleotides not matched to a gene: 5. The CDR3 runs to 18 residues. The germline V gene encodes CDR1 SGHTA and CDR2 FQGNSA. The entire variable domain, with the rest obtained from reference TRBV7-2 and TRBJ2-1, is as follows: GAGVSQSPSNKVTEKGKDVELRCDPISGHTALYWYRQSLGQGLEFLIYFQGNSAPDKSGLPSDRFSAERTGGSVSTLTIQRTQQEDSAVYLCASSLSQTSGGAYNEQFFGPGTRLTVL.

This clonotype showed up just once. This chain links TRBV5-1 with TRBJ1-1; D gene ambiguous. The CDR3 consists of 14 residues. Trimming took 0 bases from V and 4 from J, leaving 10 bases between them. CDR1 is SGHRS, CDR2 YFSETQ, per germline. Written as DNA, the CDR3 is TGCGCCAGCAGCTTGGCCGGGGAGCGCACTGAAGCTTTCTTT. Its translation: CASSLAGERTEAFF. Based on the CDR3 plus reference TRBV5-1 and TRBJ1-1, the full variable domain is KAGVTQTPRYLIKTRGQQVTLSCSPISGHRSVSWYQQTPGQGLQFLFEYFSETQRNKGNFPGRFSGRQFSNSRSEMNVSTLELGDSALYLCASSLAGERTEAFFGQGTRLTVV.

The chain couples TRBV29-1 to TRBJ2-1; D assignment may be TRBD1 or TRBD2 (6 bases each). V was trimmed by 4 bases and J by 5 bases, leaving 15 bases between them. The germline gives CDR1 SQVTM, CDR2 ANQGSEA. The CDR3 length is 14 residues. The CDR3 reads CSVVAGGEDNEQFF. CDR3 coding DNA: TGCAGCGTTGTAGCCGGGGGCGAGGACAATGAGCAGTTCTTC.

V is TRBV10-2 and J is TRBJ2-5, with D perhaps TRBD2 (6 bases). The germline gives CDR1 WSHSY, CDR2 SAAADI. The V and J ends lost 0 bases and 14 bases respectively, with 13 bases between them. This CDR3 has 12 residues. CDR3 sequence: CASSESMRGSYF. As DNA, the CDR3 is TGCGCCAGCAGTGAGTCGATGCGGGGCTCTTACTTC.

This chain uses TRBV3-1 with TRBJ1-2, with unresolved D. The length of the CDR3 is 13 residues. The ends were cut back, 0 bases at V and 8 bases at J, with 10 bases in the middle. The germline gives CDR1 LGHDT, CDR2 YNNKEL (reference sequence). The CDR3 region is CASSQDRVYGYTF. CDR3 nucleotide sequence: TGTGCCAGCAGCCAAGATAGGGTGTACGGCTACACCTTC.